Shown below are 22 T cell receptor beta chains from a single sample sequenced in a study of beta chain features in type 1 diabetes. The study reverse transcribed the entire isolated RNA, so it sequenced expressed TCRB transcripts. Clones were read by immunoSEQ multiplex PCR, and TCRdb kept only the in-frame ones, dropping some. Of 600,000 to 650,000 clones listed, around 16% were seen once; the top ten hold about 0.097%. Source material: naive CD4+ T cells from blood. Receptor source: a man between 18 and 29 years old in good health.

This chain joins TRBV7-9 and TRBJ1-2; D remains unclear. The germline gives CDR1 SEHNR, CDR2 FQNEAQ (reference sequence). The CDR3 contains 11 residues. The ends were cut back, 4 bases at V and 10 bases at J, with 10 bases in the middle. The CDR3 loop is CASSSELAYTF. CDR3 nucleotides: TGTGCCAGCAGCTCAGAGTTAGCCTACACCTTC.

This clone was seen only a few times. V usage is TRBV5-1 and J usage is TRBJ1-1; D possibly corresponds to TRBD1 (6 bases). Trimming left V 4 bases short and J 6 bases short, with 13 bases between. Germline CDR1 reads SGHRS; CDR2 reads YFSETQ. The CDR3 sequence is 13 residues long. This CDR3 is CASSQNRDAEAFF. The CDR3 DNA reads as TGCGCCAGCAGCCAAAACAGGGACGCTGAAGCTTTCTTT.

This clone has only a few counts. The rearrangement joins TRBV6-5 to TRBJ2-5; no definite D call. Trimming removed 2 bases at V and 2 bases at J, with 12 bases between. From germline, CDR1 is MNHEY and CDR2 SVGAGI. This CDR3 has 15 amino acids. The CDR3 reads CASSYRAAPQETQYF. The CDR3 DNA reads as TGTGCCAGCAGTTACCGGGCAGCACCTCAAGAGACCCAGTACTTC.

The chain has TRBV7-2 and TRBJ2-3; TRBD1 is a possible D gene (7 bases). CDR1 is SGHTA, CDR2 FQGNSA, per germline. CDR3 length: 15 residues. Trimming took 2 bases from V and 2 from J, leaving 11 bases between them. The CDR3 bases are TGTGCCAGCAGCTTACAGGGGGGACTCACAGATACGCAGTATTTT. This translates into CASSLQGGLTDTQYF.

The chain joins TRBV7-9 to TRBJ2-7, with a weak D call TRBD1 (7 bases). CDR3 length: 17 amino acids. The ends were cut back, 1 base at V and 2 bases at J, with 18 bases in the middle. CDR1 and CDR2 from the germline V gene are SEHNR and FQNEAQ (reference sequence). The CDR3 loop reads CASSLEGTGAGTYEQYF. Written as DNA, the CDR3 is TGTGCCAGCAGCTTAGAGGGTACAGGGGCGGGAACCTACGAGCAGTACTTC. Full variable domain (outside the CDR3, taken from reference TRBV7-9 and TRBJ2-7): DTGVSQNPRHKITKRGQNVTFRCDPISEHNRLYWYRQTLGQGPEFLTYFQNEAQLEKSRLLSDRFSAERPKGSFSTLEIQRTEQGDSAMYLCASSLEGTGAGTYEQYFGPGTRLTVT.

This CDR3 is CSGYRGSEQYF. The CDR3 DNA is TGCAGTGGCTACAGGGGGAGCGAGCAGTACTTC. The chain recombines TRBV20-1 with TRBJ2-7; 8 positions match TRBD1. The CDR3 covers 11 residues. V shed 7 bases and J 6 bases; nucleotides not matched to a gene: 5. Germline CDR1 and CDR2: DFQATT and SNEGSKA (reference sequence).

This clone was detected only a few times. This chain connects TRBV10-3 to TRBJ2-7, with a weak D call TRBD1 (6 bases). The CDR3 is 12 amino acids. V was trimmed by 4 bases and J by 6 bases, leaving 10 bases between them. Per the germline V gene, CDR1 is ENHRY and CDR2 is SYGVKD. CDR3 sequence reads: CAISVQGREQYF. The DNA for the CDR3 is TGTGCCATCAGTGTACAGGGACGCGAGCAGTACTTC.

The CDR3 DNA reads as TGTGCCAGCAGTCGTCCGATACAGGGCCACGAGCAGTACTTC. Residues: CASSRPIQGHEQYF. This chain joins TRBV7-2 and TRBJ2-7; D may be TRBD1 (6 bases). Germline CDR1 is SGHTA and CDR2 is FQGNSA. With 6 bases removed from V and 5 bases from J, the gap between germline ends came to 17 bases. The CDR3 runs 14 residues.

This clone has more than one count but fewer than ten. The J gene is TRBJ1-2, the V gene TRBV11-2; D perhaps matches TRBD1 (5 bases). The germline V gene encodes CDR1 SGHAT and CDR2 FQNNGV. V lost 0 bases to trimming and J lost 5 bases, with 10 bases between them. The CDR3 runs 14 residues. The CDR3 DNA sequence: TGTGCCAGCAGCTTAGAGCGGCAGGGATATGGCTACACCTTC. Translation gives CASSLERQGYGYTF.

The V and J genes are TRBV9 and TRBJ2-5; 8 bases match TRBD2. Germline V gene lookup returns CDR1 SGDLS and CDR2 YYNGEE. This CDR3 has 14 residues. With 2 bases clipped from V and 1 base from J, the junction kept 1 base outside the gene matches. This CDR3 is CASSVGLAQETQYF. CDR3 coding DNA: TGTGCCAGCAGCGTCGGACTAGCCCAAGAGACCCAGTACTTC.

The rearrangement uses TRBV7-2 and TRBJ2-4, with 7 bases matching TRBD1. The junction had 6 bases not matched to a gene; V was cut back by 3 bases and J by 1 base. Germline V gene lookup returns CDR1 SGHTA and CDR2 FQGNSA. CDR3 length: 16 residues. The CDR3 protein is CASSFRGTGAKNIQYF. DNA of the CDR3: TGTGCCAGCAGCTTCAGGGGGACCGGGGCCAAAAACATTCAGTACTTC.

The V and J genes are TRBV11-2 and TRBJ2-2, with D possibly TRBD1 on 5 matching bases. V lost 1 base, J lost 5 bases, and 8 bases lay in between. The CDR3 extends over 14 amino acids. The V gene's germline CDR1 is SGHAT and CDR2 FQNNGV. CDR3 residues: CASSLVGATGELFF. The DNA for the CDR3 is TGTGCCAGCAGCTTAGTAGGGGCTACCGGGGAGCTGTTTTTT.

Note on this clone: The junction departs from the called germline gene at one end, perhaps through a read error. The chain links TRBV2 to TRBJ2-3; 7 bases agree with TRBD2. Germline V CDR1 and CDR2: SNHLY, FYNNEI. There are 8 residues in the CDR3. The CDR3 region has the DNA TGTGCCAGATCCGGGACTAATTTT. Translated: CARSGTNF.

This clone was seen more than once but under ten times. This chain connects TRBV18 to TRBJ2-7; TRBD1 aligns across 8 bases. The CDR3 covers 14 residues. Germline trimming cut 5 bases from V and 2 bases from J; bases unmatched to any gene: 5. Germline CDR1 is KGHSH and CDR2 is LQKENI. CDR3 bases: TGTGCCAGCTCAACCGGGACAGGACCCTACGAGCAGTACTTC. Its translation: CASSTGTGPYEQYF.

This clone was seen a handful of times. The chain combines TRBV18 with TRBJ2-7, with 9 bases fitting TRBD1. Germline V gives CDR1 KGHSH, CDR2 LQKENI. The CDR3 totals 19 residues. Unmatched junction bases numbered 18, after V lost 6 bases and J lost 0 bases. CDR3 region: CASSSTLPGTGRSSYEQYF. Here the CDR3 DNA reads TGTGCCAGCTCTAGCACGCTTCCCGGGACAGGGAGATCCTCCTACGAGCAGTACTTC. The entire variable domain, with the rest obtained from reference TRBV18 and TRBJ2-7, is as follows: NAGVMQNPRHLVRRRGQEARLRCSPMKGHSHVYWYRQLPEEGLKFMVYLQKENIIDESGMPKERFSAEFPKEGPSILRIQQVVRGDSAAYFCASSSTLPGTGRSSYEQYFGPGTRLTVT.

The chain links TRBV27 to TRBJ2-2, with a possible D match to TRBD2 (6 bases). The CDR3 contains 15 residues. Deletions cut 6 bases from V and 0 bases from J, with 11 bases between. Germline V gene data show CDR1 as MNHEY and CDR2 as SMNVEV (reference sequence). This CDR3 reads CASRRRDANTGELFF. For the CDR3, the DNA is TGTGCCAGCAGAAGGAGGGATGCGAACACCGGGGAGCTGTTTTTT.

Of note for this clone: The identical CDR3 is also encoded by other nucleotide sequences in the sample. This chain connects TRBV15 to TRBJ2-5; 9 bases fit TRBD1. After removal of 6 bases from V and 5 bases from J, the junction contained 7 bases not matched to a gene. The CDR3 is 14 amino acids. Germline V lookup: CDR1 LNHNV, CDR2 YYDKDF (reference sequence). The chain's CDR3 is CATSAQGAWETQYF. The CDR3, as DNA: TGTGCCACCAGTGCACAGGGGGCCTGGGAGACCCAGTACTTC.

This clone was recorded a few times. This chain uses TRBV5-4 with TRBJ2-7; D is undetermined. The CDR3 covers 14 residues. Germline values: CDR1 SGHNT, CDR2 YYREEE (reference sequence). The V end was cut by 4 bases, the J end by 0 bases, with 11 bases between. Written as DNA, the CDR3 is TGTGCCAGCAGCCCCGAGCCGAGCTCCTACGAGCAGTACTTC. Encoded protein: CASSPEPSSYEQYF.

This clone showed up just a few times. The V and J genes are TRBV5-1 and TRBJ2-3; no firm D call. Germline V gives CDR1 SGHRS, CDR2 YFSETQ. Trimming left V 2 bases short and J 2 bases short, with 12 bases between. CDR3 length: 15 residues. The CDR3 nucleotides read TGCGCCAGCAGCTTTGTAGCAGACCCCACAGATACGCAGTATTTT. This translates into CASSFVADPTDTQYF. The full variable domain, with the rest looked up from reference TRBV5-1 and TRBJ2-3, is KAGVTQTPRYLIKTRGQQVTLSCSPISGHRSVSWYQQTPGQGLQFLFEYFSETQRNKGNFPGRFSGRQFSNSRSEMNVSTLELGDSALYLCASSFVADPTDTQYFGPGTRLTVL.

The chain combines TRBV2 with TRBJ2-7; 8 bases match TRBD2. The germline V gene encodes CDR1 SNHLY and CDR2 FYNNEI. This CDR3 has 15 residues. The junction had 9 bases not matched to a gene; V was cut back by 7 bases and J by 1 base. CDR3 in amino acids: CASTRSGIRSYEQYF. Here the CDR3 DNA reads TGTGCCAGCACCCGTAGCGGGATACGATCCTACGAGCAGTACTTC. The full variable domain, its missing parts supplied by reference TRBV2 and TRBJ2-7, is EPEVTQTPSHQVTQMGQEVILRCVPISNHLYFYWYRQILGQKVEFLVSFYNNEISEKSEIFDDQFSVERPDGSNFTLKIRSTKLEDSAMYFCASTRSGIRSYEQYFGPGTRLTVT.

In this sample, this clone turned up a few times. The chain joins TRBV5-8 to TRBJ2-7; no clear D. In germline, CDR1 is SGHTS, CDR2 YDEGEE. Trimming took 4 bases from V and 9 from J, leaving 8 bases between them. CDR3 length: 10 residues. The CDR3 protein is CASSRFGQYF. The CDR3 coding sequence is TGTGCCAGCAGCAGGTTTGGGCAGTACTTC.

This clone was observed a few times. The V call is TRBV7-3, the J call TRBJ1-3; 7 nucleotides agree with TRBD1. The CDR3 length is 15 residues. Per germline, CDR1 SGHTA and CDR2 FQGTGA. After removal of 5 bases from V and 2 bases from J, the junction contained 6 bases not matched to a gene. CDR3 coding DNA: TGTGCCAGCAGCCCTAGGACAGGACCTGGAAACACCATATATTTT. It is translated as CASSPRTGPGNTIYF.